Described below is a single T cell receptor beta chain sequence and its context. Its target is unknown. V was clipped by 0 bases and J by 3 bases; unmatched bases: 6. Germline values: CDR1 KGHSH, CDR2 LQKENI. The CDR3 totals 18 residues. The entry originates in a study of OX40 agonist ivuxolimab in advanced cancers. Overall study: Patients received ivuxolimab, an agonistic anti-OX40 (CD134) antibody. Patients were roughly 83% male with ages about 20 to 79, mean around 58. Having had anti-PD-1, anti-PD-L1 or anti-CTLA-4 therapy before was allowed, and about 40% had some. Findings and limits, study-wide: In general, CD8+ T cells held more expanded clones than CD4+ did, on average.

Data came from immunoSEQ multiplex PCR; TCRdb stores just in-frame clones and leaves some out. The table shows about 69,000 clones, with about 90% occurring only once. Here the sequenced sample was CD4+ or CD8+ T cells sorted from blood, taken in a trial of the OX40 agonist ivuxolimab. The sequence was obtained from an adult with an advanced solid tumor such as melanoma, head and neck, liver or kidney cancer. V gene TRBV18 combines with J gene TRBJ2-1; 12 nucleotides agree with TRBD2. The CDR3 nucleotides read TGTGCCAGCTCACCACCGGTGACTAGCGGGAGAGGCTACAATGAGCAGTTCTTC. Protein: CASSPPVTSGRGYNEQFF.